This T cell receptor (beta chain) is from a study of OX40 agonist ivuxolimab in advanced cancers. Germline V gives CDR1 MGHRA, CDR2 YSYEKL. The CDR3 length is 16 residues. V lost 3 bases to trimming and J lost 4 bases, with 18 bases between them. The method was immunoSEQ multiplex PCR; TCRdb's version includes in-frame clones alone and lacks a portion of them. The data show some 100,000 clones, with 90% seen just once and approximately 0.3% held by the top ten. The chain employs TRBV4-1 and TRBJ1-2, with a tentative D call TRBD1 (6 bases). The receptor comes from an adult with an advanced solid tumor such as melanoma, head and neck, liver or kidney cancer. The material was CD4+ or CD8+ T cells sorted from blood, obtained in a trial of the OX40 agonist ivuxolimab. The CDR3 protein is CASSQGAIGRGYGYTF. The CDR3 DNA reads TGCGCCAGCAGCCAGGGGGCGATCGGACGGGGCTATGGCTACACCTTC.